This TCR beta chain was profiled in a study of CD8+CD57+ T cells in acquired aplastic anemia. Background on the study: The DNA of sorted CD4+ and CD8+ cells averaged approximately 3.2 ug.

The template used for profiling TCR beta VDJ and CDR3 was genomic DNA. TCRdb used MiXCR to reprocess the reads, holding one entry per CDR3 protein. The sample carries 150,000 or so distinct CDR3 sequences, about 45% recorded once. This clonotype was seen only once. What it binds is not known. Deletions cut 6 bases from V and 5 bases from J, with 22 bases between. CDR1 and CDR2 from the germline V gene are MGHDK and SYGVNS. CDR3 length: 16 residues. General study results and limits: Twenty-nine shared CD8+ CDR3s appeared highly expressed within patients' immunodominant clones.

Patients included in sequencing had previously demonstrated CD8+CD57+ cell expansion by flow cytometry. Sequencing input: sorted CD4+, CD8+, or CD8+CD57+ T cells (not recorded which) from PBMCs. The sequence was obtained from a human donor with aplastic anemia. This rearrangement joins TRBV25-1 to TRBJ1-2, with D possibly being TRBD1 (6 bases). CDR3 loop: CASRGAGGGGKYGYTF. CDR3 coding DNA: TGTGCCAGCAGGGGGGCCGGGGGTGGGGGGAAGTATGGCTACACCTTC.